Presented here are 10 T cell receptor beta chains from one specimen sequenced in a study of technical replicates of blood from several donors. This table comes from immunoSEQ multiplex PCR, and its TCRdb copy is limited to in-frame clones, with some not included. Here the sample spans about 62,000 clones, about nine tenths being singletons. Sequences were obtained from PBMCs. These receptors all stem from a human donor in good health. Some clones in this sample may be carry-over from other donors' samples.

The chain employs TRBV19 and TRBJ1-1; D is unclear. The V end lost 3 bases, the J end lost 0 bases, and 5 bases lay between the germline ends. Germline loops: CDR1 LNHDA, CDR2 SQIVND (reference sequence). This CDR3 has 13 residues. The CDR3 DNA sequence: TGTGCCAGTAGTATTCAGGTGAACACTGAAGCTTTCTTT. It specifies CASSIQVNTEAFF.

This chain uses TRBV19 with TRBJ1-1, with 8 bases lining up with TRBD1. CDR1 is LNHDA and CDR2 is SQIVND in the germline V gene (reference sequence). CDR3 length: 15 amino acids. J lost 0 bases, V lost 7 bases, and 7 bases had no gene match. CDR3 nucleotide sequence: TGTGCCAGTACAACAGGGGGAGGAATGAACACTGAAGCTTTCTTT. Residues: CASTTGGGMNTEAFF.

This clone was detected only a few times. This chain links TRBV27 with TRBJ2-7; the D gene is possibly TRBD2 (7 bases). Germline-derived CDR1 and CDR2 are MNHEY and SMNVEV (reference sequence). CDR3 length: 17 residues. V shed 8 bases and J shed 7 bases, with 30 bases lying between them. The CDR3 loop reads CASARLGGDTTIREQYF. The CDR3 nucleotides read TGTGCCAGCGCACGATTAGGGGGGGACACCACAATAAGGGAGCAGTACTTC.

This chain joins TRBV7-8 and TRBJ1-6, with 8 nucleotides matching TRBD1. Germline CDR1 reads SGHVS; CDR2 reads FQNEAQ. Germline trimming cut 1 base from V and 8 bases from J; bases unmatched to any gene: 7. CDR3 length: 16 residues. CDR3 coding DNA: TGTGCCAGCAGCTTAGAGGCAGGGGGCGTTTATTCACCCCTCCACTTT. Its translation: CASSLEAGGVYSPLHF.

This clone was detected only a few times. The V gene is TRBV6-1, the J gene TRBJ2-5, with 7 bases that match TRBD1. The trim removed 8 bases at V and 4 bases at J, leaving 13 bases unmatched. CDR3 length: 15 amino acids. Germline values: CDR1 MNHNS, CDR2 SASEGT. For the CDR3, the DNA is TGTGCCAGCGCCTCTGGCGACGAGGGGGCAGAGACCCAGTACTTC. It yields the protein CASASGDEGAETQYF.

The rearrangement uses TRBV5-6 and TRBJ1-2; D is unresolved. Germline loops: CDR1 SGHDT, CDR2 YYEEEE. The CDR3 has 14 amino acids. Trimming pared 1 base from V and 4 bases from J, leaving 11 bases between. In nucleotides, the CDR3 is TGTGCCAGCAGCTTGCTCAGAGCGAGCTATGGCTACACCTTC. Protein product: CASSLLRASYGYTF. The variable domain in full, with the rest retrieved from reference TRBV5-6 and TRBJ1-2, is DAGVTQSPTHLIKTRGQQVTLRCSPKSGHDTVSWYQQALGQGPQFIFQYYEEEERQRGNFPDRFSGHQFPNYSSELNVNALLLGDSALYLCASSLLRASYGYTFGSGTRLTVV.

The gene calls are TRBV7-2 and TRBJ2-3, with 8 positions matching TRBD2. The CDR3 runs 17 residues. J was trimmed by 2 bases and V by 1 base; bases with no gene match: 8. Germline V gene data show CDR1 as SGHTA and CDR2 as FQGNSA. The CDR3: CASSLGGASGFTDTQYF. The CDR3 nucleotides are TGTGCCAGCAGCTTAGGGGGGGCTAGCGGGTTCACAGATACGCAGTATTTT.

The chain has TRBV5-6 and TRBJ1-5, with TRBD1 matching over 10 bases. The V and J ends lost 3 bases and 2 bases, in that order; junction bases with no gene match: 11. The CDR3 totals 18 residues. The germline V gene has CDR1 SGHDT and CDR2 YYEEEE. In nucleotides, the CDR3 is TGTGCCAGCAGCTCCAGAGAGAGACAGGGGGCTGGCAATCAGCCCCAGCATTTT. It encodes CASSSRERQGAGNQPQHF.

The V call is TRBV5-4, the J call TRBJ2-2, with D perhaps matching TRBD2 (6 bases). The CDR3 covers 16 residues. The ends were cut back, 4 bases at V and 4 bases at J, with 17 bases in the middle. Germline CDR1 is SGHNT and CDR2 is YYREEE (reference sequence). This chain's CDR3 is CASSPPRRGGTGELFF. CDR3 DNA: TGTGCCAGCAGCCCACCTAGGCGGGGCGGCACCGGGGAGCTGTTTTTT.

The gene calls are TRBV6-5 and TRBJ1-2; the D gene is possibly TRBD1 (6 bases). Germline V lookup: CDR1 MNHEY, CDR2 SVGAGI. The CDR3 length is 15 residues. V lost 6 bases, J lost 8 bases, and 22 bases lay in between. This CDR3 is CASSLSLQGLKGYTF. The CDR3 nucleotides read TGTGCCAGCAGCCTCTCCTTACAGGGCCTCAAAGGCTACACCTTC.